The source of this T cell receptor beta chain is a study of blood T cell repertoires in COVID-19. Study in general: Acute and convalescent COVID-19 samples came from the United States, Italy and Spain. The cDNA or gDNA used as material had been derived from T cells, B-cell-depleted T cells, or PBMCs.

The CDR3 loop spans 17 amino acids. In the authors' methods: How many nucleated cells were present was estimated from reference gene primer amplification. Using immunoSEQ multiplex PCR, the repertoire was profiled, and TCRdb retains in-frame clones only, with some absent. D and trimming come from the DNA, and the V and J calls and clone size come from that table. The table has roughly 95,000 clones, 84% seen once. The TCR comes from a human donor in a cohort sampled during active COVID-19. V is TRBV21-1 and J is TRBJ2-7; TRBD1, the table's D call, was not compared with the DNA. TRBV21-1 is recorded as a pseudogene. The sequencing sample was made of peripheral blood. CDR3 nucleotides: TGTGCCAGCAGCCCCCGCCCGGGACAGGGTGGATTCTACGAGCAGTACTTC. Its protein product is CASSPRPGQGGFYEQYF.